This TCR beta chain was obtained from a study of T cell repertoires in cytomegalovirus infection. About the research overall: Researchers turned to recently identified HLA-C-restricted CMV epitopes as well as well-studied HLA-B-restricted ones. Based on public TCR beta signatures, there were indications of CMV infection and of a matching HLA type.

Via MiXCR, TCRdb re-called the reads, giving one row per CDR3 protein. The repertoire holds about half a million distinct CDR3 sequences, with around a third as singletons. This clonotype was seen more than once but under ten times. Its antigen is unknown. Study outcomes and limitations: Clonotypes of TCR beta that were HLA-C-restricted and CMV-specific dominated the ex vivo response.

This specimen was cultured PBMCs, taken from culture after CMV antigen stimulation. This TCR was sampled from a human donor in good health (CMV status not recorded). Some clones in this sample may be carry-over from other donors' samples.

In nucleotides, the CDR3 is TGTGCCAGTGGGCCCCTGTGGACTGAAGCTTTCTTT. As protein: CASGPLWTEAFF. The rearrangement links TRBV7-2 to TRBJ1-1, with D unresolved. Trimming shortened V by 9 bases and J by 5 bases, and 13 bases separated the two germline ends. Per germline, CDR1 SGHTA and CDR2 FQGNSA. The CDR3 extends over 12 amino acids.